These 24 T cell receptor beta chains were all obtained from the same sample, sequenced in a study of T cell responses to AZD1222 COVID-19 vaccine. TCRdb's table, derived via immunoSEQ multiplex PCR, lists solely in-frame clones and lacks some. The sample shows under 95,000 clones, about 88% of them seen only once. The sample was peripheral blood, taken on day 0 of AZD1222 vaccination. The origin of the receptors is an adult in good health.

The chain joins TRBV28 to TRBJ2-7; D might be TRBD2 (5 bases). Looked up from germline, CDR1 is MDHEN and CDR2 is SYDVKM. The CDR3 length is 14 residues. Trimming removed 6 bases at V and 4 bases at J, with 16 bases between. In DNA, the CDR3 is TGTGCCAGCAGGGCGCCAGGAACGGGGTACGAGCAGTACTTC. This encodes CASRAPGTGYEQYF.

The chain has TRBV19 and TRBJ2-1; D may match TRBD1 or TRBD2 (5 bases each). V was cut by 4 bases and J by 7 bases, with 17 bases left in between. Germline lookup yields CDR1 LNHDA and CDR2 SQIVND (reference sequence). The CDR3 is made up of 15 amino acids. The CDR3 spells CASSTVPGRTNEQFF. The CDR3 region has the DNA TGTGCCAGTAGTACTGTACCGGGACGGACTAATGAGCAGTTCTTC.

This clone has just one count. The rearrangement joins TRBV7-9 to TRBJ2-7; 8 bases agree with TRBD1. Losses at the gene ends were 4 bases for V and 2 bases for J; bases not matched to a gene: 7. CDR3 length: 15 residues. The germline V gene encodes CDR1 SEHNR and CDR2 FQNEAQ (reference sequence). The CDR3 protein is CASSSGQGRAYEQYF. CDR3 DNA: TGTGCCAGCAGCTCCGGACAGGGAAGAGCCTACGAGCAGTACTTC.

The chain joins TRBV2 to TRBJ1-2; 7 bases align to TRBD1. The CDR3 totals 14 residues. The V gene end was trimmed by 7 bases and the J gene end by 5 bases; junction bases not matched to a gene: 10. Germline V gene lookup returns CDR1 SNHLY and CDR2 FYNNEI. The CDR3 region is CASTKTQGVYGYTF. In nucleotides, the CDR3 is TGTGCCAGCACCAAAACCCAGGGGGTTTATGGCTACACCTTC.

This chain links TRBV10-1 with TRBJ2-5; TRBD1 matches 7 bases. This CDR3 spans 14 amino acids. The germline CDR1 and CDR2 sequences are WNHNN and SYGVQD (reference sequence). Trimming at V came to 5 bases and at J to 2 bases, leaving 5 bases not matched to a gene. The CDR3 DNA is TGCGCCAGCAGTCCCGGGACAGAGCAAGAGACCCAGTACTTC. Translation gives CASSPGTEQETQYF.

The J gene is TRBJ1-6, the V gene TRBV2; D may be TRBD1 (5 bases). This CDR3 has 15 amino acids. Per germline, CDR1 SNHLY and CDR2 FYNNEI. The V end was cut by 7 bases, the J end by 8 bases, with 18 bases between. The CDR3 loop reads CASTVDARAHSPLHF. The CDR3, as DNA: TGTGCCAGCACGGTCGATGCCAGGGCACATTCACCCCTCCACTTT.

The chain links TRBV11-2 to TRBJ1-3, with D possibly TRBD1 on 6 matching bases. V shed 5 bases and J shed 3 bases, with 14 bases lying between them. CDR3 length equals 15 residues. Germline V lookup: CDR1 SGHAT, CDR2 FQNNGV. In DNA, the CDR3 is TGTGCCAGCAGCCCCGGGACAAATTTTGGAAACACCATATATTTT. Protein sequence: CASSPGTNFGNTIYF. Together with reference TRBV11-2 and TRBJ1-3, the CDR3 gives the full variable domain: EAGVAQSPRYKIIEKRQSVAFWCNPISGHATLYWYQQILGQGPKLLIQFQNNGVVDDSQLPKDRFSAERLKGVDSTLKIQPAKLEDSAVYLCASSPGTNFGNTIYFGEGSWLTVV.

This sequence joins TRBV7-3 and TRBJ1-5; D gene unclear. This CDR3 has 15 amino acids. The V gene's germline CDR1 is SGHTA and CDR2 FQGTGA. V dropped 4 bases and J dropped 3 bases, with 13 bases sitting between them. For the CDR3, the DNA is TGTGCCAGCAGCTCTCAGTCTTACTTCAATCAGCCCCAGCATTTT. Protein sequence: CASSSQSYFNQPQHF.

CDR3 residues: CASSLAQGNTEAFF. The CDR3 bases are TGCGCCAGCAGCTTGGCCCAGGGGAACACTGAAGCTTTCTTT. The gene calls are TRBV5-1 and TRBJ1-1; perhaps TRBD1 as D (5 bases). CDR3 length equals 14 residues. The V gene lost 0 bases and the J gene lost 1 base, with 7 bases spanning the gap. Germline-derived CDR1 and CDR2 are SGHRS and YFSETQ.

The chain couples TRBV28 to TRBJ2-7; TRBD2 is a possible D gene (6 bases). CDR3 size: 17 residues. The V gene's germline CDR1 is MDHEN and CDR2 SYDVKM. Trimming took off 3 bases at V and 3 bases at J, with 21 bases between the two ends. This CDR3 reads CASSFGWRGGGGYEQYF. CDR3 DNA sequence: TGTGCCAGCAGTTTCGGGTGGAGGGGTGGAGGAGGCTACGAGCAGTACTTC.

The chain couples TRBV6-1 to TRBJ1-1; D uncertain. Germline values: CDR1 MNHNS, CDR2 SASEGT. V lost 1 base and J lost 3, with 6 bases in between. The CDR3 spans 13 residues. CDR3 amino acids: CASSEDGYTEAFF. Here the CDR3 DNA reads TGTGCCAGCAGTGAAGACGGATACACTGAAGCTTTCTTT.

V is TRBV7-6 and J is TRBJ2-7; D not certain. Germline V gives CDR1 SGHVS, CDR2 FNYEAQ. This CDR3 region has 15 residues. V was trimmed by 0 bases and J by 2 bases, leaving 11 bases between them. CDR3 sequence: CASSLASALTYEQYF. The CDR3 DNA is TGTGCCAGCAGCTTAGCGTCCGCCTTGACCTACGAGCAGTACTTC. Drawing the rest from reference TRBV7-6 and TRBJ2-7, the complete variable domain is GAGVSQSPRYKVTKRGQDVALRCDPISGHVSLYWYRQALGQGPEFLTYFNYEAQQDKSGLPNDRFSAERPEGSISTLTIQRTEQRDSAMYRCASSLASALTYEQYFGPGTRLTVT.

V and J are TRBV5-1 and TRBJ1-1; 8 bases align to TRBD1. The length of the CDR3 is 13 residues. Germline V gives CDR1 SGHRS, CDR2 YFSETQ. The V segment lost 4 bases and the J segment 3 bases; nucleotides outside the gene matches: 2. CDR3: CASSRQGYTEAFF. The CDR3 region has the DNA TGCGCCAGCAGCCGACAGGGGTACACTGAAGCTTTCTTT.

Written as DNA, the CDR3 is TGCAGTGCTAAAAGGAACTATGGCTACACCTTC. Residues: CSAKRNYGYTF. The gene calls are TRBV20-1 and TRBJ1-2, with D unresolved. Trimming shortened V by 4 bases and J by 2 bases, and 5 bases separated the two germline ends. This CDR3 region has 11 residues. Germline V gene lookup returns CDR1 DFQATT and CDR2 SNEGSKA (reference sequence).

This chain links TRBV18 with TRBJ1-1; a possible D gene is TRBD1 (6 bases). V dropped 2 bases and J dropped 8 bases, with 9 bases sitting between them. The germline V gene encodes CDR1 KGHSH and CDR2 LQKENI. CDR3 length equals 12 residues. The CDR3 DNA follows: TGTGCCAGCTCACCAATAGGACAGGAAGCTTTCTTT. Protein product: CASSPIGQEAFF.

The rearrangement joins TRBV5-1 to TRBJ1-1, with a tentative D call TRBD1 (5 bases). From germline, CDR1 is SGHRS and CDR2 YFSETQ. The CDR3 spans 15 residues. V was cut by 3 bases and J by 4 bases, with 16 bases left in between. Here the CDR3 DNA reads TGCGCCAGCAGCTCCGGGTCTACCGGGGGCACTGAAGCTTTCTTT. Its translation is CASSSGSTGGTEAFF.

This chain uses TRBV4-1 with TRBJ1-1; no clear D gene. The length of the CDR3 is 12 residues. Deletions cut 0 bases from V and 7 bases from J, with 6 bases between. The germline V gene has CDR1 MGHRA and CDR2 YSYEKL. The CDR3 DNA is TGCGCCAGCAGCCAAGAAGTCGGTGAAGCTTTCTTT. Translation: CASSQEVGEAFF.

V and J are TRBV29-1 and TRBJ2-5, with D perhaps matching TRBD2 (7 bases). Germline lookup yields CDR1 SQVTM and CDR2 ANQGSEA. The CDR3 is 16 residues long. Trimming left V 7 bases short and J 4 bases short, with 25 bases between. CDR3 protein: CSADSGGGQGRETQYF. The CDR3 region has the DNA TGCAGCGCTGATTCGGGGGGCGGGCAGGGCAGAGAGACCCAGTACTTC.

The chain is built from TRBV7-6 and TRBJ2-6, with 9 bases matching TRBD1. V shed 2 bases, J shed 3 bases, and the junction held 14 bases outside the gene matches. This CDR3 is built from 20 residues. Germline V gene lookup returns CDR1 SGHVS and CDR2 FNYEAQ. The CDR3 is CASSLRGSGQGFGGANVLTF. For the CDR3, the DNA is TGTGCCAGCAGCTTACGCGGGTCGGGACAGGGTTTCGGTGGGGCCAACGTCCTGACTTTC.

The chain is built from TRBV4-1 and TRBJ2-7, with TRBD2 identical over 10 bases. Looked up from germline, CDR1 is MGHRA and CDR2 is YSYEKL. Losses at the gene ends were 1 base for V and 4 bases for J; bases not matched to a gene: 4. The CDR3 covers 15 residues. The CDR3 reads CASSQVLAGPYEQYF. Here the CDR3 DNA reads TGCGCCAGCAGCCAAGTACTAGCGGGACCATACGAGCAGTACTTC.

The chain combines TRBV27 with TRBJ1-2; weak D call: TRBD1 (5 bases). The germline CDR1 and CDR2 sequences are MNHEY and SMNVEV (reference sequence). The CDR3 has 17 amino acids. V was cut by 6 bases and J by 0 bases, with 20 bases left in between. The CDR3 DNA follows: TGTGCCAGCAGCCCCCTGAAGGGGAAGGCAACTAACTATGGCTACACCTTC. This codes for CASSPLKGKATNYGYTF.

The rearrangement uses TRBV12-3 or TRBV12-4 and TRBJ1-2; D unclear. Trimming shortened V by 3 bases and J by 0 bases, and 5 bases separated the two germline ends. CDR3 size: 13 residues. CDR3 in amino acids: CASSFSANYGYTF. The CDR3 bases are TGTGCCAGCAGTTTCTCAGCTAACTATGGCTACACCTTC.

The CDR3 loop is CASTPGQRRDSPLHF. The CDR3, as DNA: TGTGCCAGCACCCCCGGACAGAGACGGGATTCACCCCTCCACTTT. This chain links TRBV28 with TRBJ1-6; D is possibly TRBD1 (6 bases). From germline, CDR1 is MDHEN and CDR2 SYDVKM. The CDR3 has 15 residues. Trimming cost V 7 bases and J 8 bases, with 18 bases left between them.

This clone has only one observation. This sequence joins TRBV4-1 and TRBJ1-2, with a possible D match to TRBD1 (6 bases). Germline assignment: CDR1 MGHRA and CDR2 YSYEKL. The CDR3 covers 16 residues. The V end lost 0 bases, the J end lost 2 bases, and 13 bases lay between the germline ends. The CDR3 region is CASSQDSAGVNYGYTF. The DNA of the CDR3 is TGCGCCAGCAGCCAAGATTCGGCAGGGGTCAACTATGGCTACACCTTC.